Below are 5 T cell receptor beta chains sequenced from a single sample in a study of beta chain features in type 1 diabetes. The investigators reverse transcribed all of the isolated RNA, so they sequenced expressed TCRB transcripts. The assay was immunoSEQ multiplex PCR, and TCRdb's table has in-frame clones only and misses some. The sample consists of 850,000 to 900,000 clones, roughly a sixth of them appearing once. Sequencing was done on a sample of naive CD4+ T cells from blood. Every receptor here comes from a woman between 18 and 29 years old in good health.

DNA of the CDR3: TGTGCCAGCAGCACTCGGGACAGGGAACAGTTCTTC. It yields the protein CASSTRDREQFF. V and J are TRBV4-2 and TRBJ2-1, with TRBD1 identical over 9 bases. This CDR3 spans 12 amino acids. The germline gives CDR1 LGHNA, CDR2 YNFKEQ. The trim removed 5 bases at V and 13 bases at J, leaving 6 bases unmatched.

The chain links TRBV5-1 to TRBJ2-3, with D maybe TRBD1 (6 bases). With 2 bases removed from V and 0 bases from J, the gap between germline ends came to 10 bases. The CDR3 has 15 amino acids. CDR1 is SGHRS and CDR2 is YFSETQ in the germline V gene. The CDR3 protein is CASSFSGASTDTQYF. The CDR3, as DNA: TGCGCCAGCAGCTTTTCAGGGGCTAGCACAGATACGCAGTATTTT.

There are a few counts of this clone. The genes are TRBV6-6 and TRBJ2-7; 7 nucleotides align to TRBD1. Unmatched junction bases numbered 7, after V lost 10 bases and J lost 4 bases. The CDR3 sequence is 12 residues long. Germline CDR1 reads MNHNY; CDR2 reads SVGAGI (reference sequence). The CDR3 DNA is TGTGCCACCGCGGACAGGCGGTACGAGCAGTACTTC. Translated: CATADRRYEQYF.

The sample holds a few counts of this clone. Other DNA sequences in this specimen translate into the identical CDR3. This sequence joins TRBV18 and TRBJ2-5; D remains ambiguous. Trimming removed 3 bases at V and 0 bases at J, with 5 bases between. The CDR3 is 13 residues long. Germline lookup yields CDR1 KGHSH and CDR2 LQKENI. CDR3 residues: CASSPGYQETQYF. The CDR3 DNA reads TGTGCCAGCTCACCGGGGTACCAAGAGACCCAGTACTTC.

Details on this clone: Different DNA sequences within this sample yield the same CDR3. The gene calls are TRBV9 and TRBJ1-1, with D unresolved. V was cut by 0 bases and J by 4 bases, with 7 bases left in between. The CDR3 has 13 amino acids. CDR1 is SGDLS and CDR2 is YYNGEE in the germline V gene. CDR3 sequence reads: CASSVVGSTEAFF. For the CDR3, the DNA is TGTGCCAGCAGCGTAGTGGGCTCCACTGAAGCTTTCTTT.